The sequence of this T cell receptor (beta chain) was determined in a study of cytomegalovirus exposure and HLA in healthy donors. Broader study findings: Accounts indicate the classifier identified cytomegalovirus status with strong specificity and sensitivity.

A word on this clone: What it binds is not known.

PCR used 60 Vbeta primers and 13 Jbeta primers. Generated by immunoSEQ multiplex PCR, the TCRdb table keeps only in-frame clones and is missing some. The sample lists about 100,000 clones; about 77% were seen once. At sampling all donors were nominally healthy, likely with unrecorded immune exposures. The material sequenced was PBMCs. This receptor was obtained from a woman in her forties or fifties in good health and CMV-seropositive.

The CDR3 region is CARLGQERIRPQHF. Here the CDR3 DNA reads TGTGCCAGGTTAGGACAGGAGCGTATCCGGCCCCAGCATTTT. V is TRBV27 and J is TRBJ1-5, with TRBD1 matching over 7 bases. The trim removed 9 bases at V and 9 bases at J, leaving 14 bases unmatched. The CDR3 is 14 residues long. Germline V gene sequence: CDR1 MNHEY, CDR2 SMNVEV (reference sequence).